The T cell receptor (beta chain) under discussion was sequenced for a study of blood T cell repertoires in COVID-19. Authors' methods: Scientists estimated how many nucleated cells there were by amplifying reference gene primers. The repertoire was sequenced with immunoSEQ multiplex PCR; TCRdb's copy has only in-frame clones and lacks some. The V and J calls and clone size come from that table; D and trimming were worked out from the DNA. The data show 200,000 to 250,000 clones, approximately 80% seen once. Germline V gives CDR1 SQVTM, CDR2 ANQGSEA. CDR3 length: 13 amino acids. V lost 4 bases, J lost 5 bases, and 7 bases stayed unmatched.

The sample was PBMCs or T cells enriched from blood (not recorded which). This chain connects TRBV29-1 to TRBJ1-2; the match to TRBD1 covers 7 bases. The origin of this receptor is a woman aged 40 to 50 with acute COVID-19. CDR3 nucleotide sequence: TGCAGCGTTGTTCAGGGGGGATTTTATGGCTACACCTTC. This gives the protein CSVVQGGFYGYTF.